The TCR beta chain described here comes from a study of early T cells in non-severe SARS-CoV-2 infection. The wider study: Bulk RNA taken from unsorted whole blood was sequenced, leaving chains unpaired.

Individual cDNA molecules were tagged with unique molecular identifiers. TCRdb redid the calling of the 5' RACE reads with MiXCR, one entry per CDR3 protein. The table includes 75,000 to 95,000 distinct CDR3 sequences, around 17% detected once. CDR1 is MNHEY and CDR2 is SVGAGI in the germline V gene. V gave up 5 bases and J gave up 6 bases; unmatched junction bases: 6. There are 15 residues in the CDR3. This clonotype has only a few counts. This TCR was recovered from an adult who was a healthcare worker with PCR-confirmed SARS-CoV-2 infection or an uninfected control (not recorded which). The genes are TRBV6-5 and TRBJ1-5, with 11 nucleotides matching TRBD1. The source was whole blood, collected at baseline. The DNA of the CDR3 is TGTGCCAGCAGTCCCGGGACAGGGGGTGGTCAGCCCCAGCATTTT. Its translation: CASSPGTGGGQPQHF.